This T cell receptor (beta chain) was retrieved from a study of T-cell reconstitution after alpha-beta-depleted transplantation in children. The germline V gene encodes CDR1 SGHRS and CDR2 YFSETQ. This CDR3 has 16 amino acids. V gave up 4 bases and J gave up 0 bases; unmatched junction bases: 5. This clonotype was seen ten or more times. A TCRbeta library incorporating unique molecular identifiers was prepared. TCRdb re-analysed the PCR reads in MiXCR, keeping a single row per CDR3 protein. The sample has about 690,000 distinct CDR3 sequences, approximately 15% seen once; the top ten hold 1.1%. The source was PBMCs from the stem cell graft donor, collected from the stem cell graft. V is TRBV5-1 and J is TRBJ2-1, with 9 bases matching TRBD1. The TCR sequence derives from a human donor who donated a stem cell graft to a child with acute myeloid leukemia. The CDR3 nucleotides are TGCGCCAGCAGCATGGGACAGGGAAGCTCCTACAATGAGCAGTTCTTC. Protein: CASSMGQGSSYNEQFF.